This is a list of T cell receptor beta chains from one sample in a study of OX40 agonist ivuxolimab in advanced cancers. Clones were read by immunoSEQ multiplex PCR, and TCRdb kept only the in-frame ones, dropping some. The data contain around 50,000 clones, 85% to 90% of them singletons. The sample was CD4+ or CD8+ T cells sorted from blood, taken in a trial of the OX40 agonist ivuxolimab. The receptors derive from an adult with an advanced solid tumor such as melanoma, head and neck, liver or kidney cancer. CDR3s include the opening cysteine and the closing phenylalanine or tryptophan. D genes are given only for firm matches. The size field is filled for only some rows; it gives once, few, many or a size class.

size,V,J,D,CDR3,DNA
NA,TRBV27,TRBJ1-2,TRBD1,CASRATGGSNGYTF,TGTGCCAGCAGAGCCACAGGGGGCAGCAATGGCTACACCTTC
NA,TRBV4-1,TRBJ1-1,NA,CASSQRLQGLNTEAFF,TGCGCCAGCAGCCAAAGGCTCCAGGGGCTGAACACTGAAGCTTTCTTT
NA,TRBV28,TRBJ1-1,NA,CASGLLAENTEAFF,TGTGCCAGCGGGCTGTTGGCGGAGAACACTGAAGCTTTCTTT
NA,TRBV13,TRBJ2-1,NA,CASSSPESSYNEQFF,TGTGCCAGCAGCTCGCCGGAGAGCTCCTACAATGAGCAGTTCTTC
NA,TRBV7-6,TRBJ2-7,NA,CASSLGTTYEQYF,TGTGCCAGCAGCTTAGGGACAACCTACGAGCAGTACTTC
once,TRBV27,TRBJ1-2,TRBD1,CASSQGTEYGYTF,TGTGCCAGCAGTCAAGGGACAGAATATGGCTACACCTTC
NA,TRBV28,TRBJ2-1,NA,CASAYRDRLGGEQFF,TGTGCCAGCGCATACCGGGACCGCCTTGGGGGGGAGCAGTTCTTC
NA,TRBV11-2,TRBJ2-6,NA,CASSSSLILSGANVLTF,TGTGCCAGCAGCTCTTCCTTAATCCTCTCTGGGGCCAACGTCCTGACTTTC
NA,TRBV20-1,TRBJ1-1,NA,CSASDSPEAFF,TGCAGTGCTTCAGACAGCCCCGAAGCTTTCTTT
NA,TRBV19,TRBJ1-5,NA,CASRQTSNQPQHF,TGTGCCAGTCGACAGACCTCTAATCAGCCCCAGCATTTT
NA,TRBV28,TRBJ1-2,NA,CASSPPRGGYTF,TGTGCCAGCAGTCCCCCCCGAGGTGGCTACACCTTC
NA,TRBV7-3,TRBJ2-7,NA,CASSSTGIDEQYF,TGTGCCAGCAGCTCAACAGGGATCGACGAGCAGTACTTC
NA,TRBV6-5,TRBJ2-1,NA,CASKWGESYNEQFF,TGTGCCAGCAAGTGGGGGGAGTCCTACAATGAGCAGTTCTTC
NA,TRBV11-2,TRBJ2-7,NA,CASSLAIGPKSSYEQYF,TGTGCCAGCAGCTTAGCGATTGGACCCAAGAGCTCCTACGAGCAGTACTTC